This T cell receptor beta chain was captured in a study of cytomegalovirus exposure and HLA in healthy donors (TCRdb year 2017). About the study as a whole: According to a later analysis, one platform produced both the approximately 110 validation repertoires and the 670 or so repertoires of the first cohort. The study aimed to test whether signatures of past pathogen exposure could be identified by cataloging public T cell receptors. Along with the roughly 700-subject first cohort, a separate validation cohort of approximately 110 different subjects was used. High-throughput TCR immunosequencing, statistical association of individual TCRs with disease status, and machine learning were combined to predict cytomegalovirus infection status. Overall study outcomes, separate from this receptor: A later analysis lacked HLA typing for the validation cohort, so it scored co-occurrence in that cohort across all 110 or so repertoires. A few of the identified cytomegalovirus-associated TCR beta chains were confirmed in vitro to be specific for cytomegalovirus antigens. Most TCR sequences were observed very rarely across donors, whereas some public TCRs were present in many individuals. A later analysis found that TCRs clustered in the first cohort also tended to co-occur in the 100 to 150 validation repertoires, with 94% of cluster scores above 0. According to the authors, the approach could potentially be generalized to other disease states and immunological phenotypes. Cytomegalovirus status was reported to be diagnosed by the classifier with high specificity and sensitivity in both the original and validation cohorts. The study gave a list of 150 to 200 TCR beta chains associated with cytomegalovirus.

The method was the immunoSEQ multiplex PCR assay. For the original study's pipeline: To diagnose cytomegalovirus status from the catalog of TCR beta chain sequences, a statistical classification framework was built. TCRdb limited this immuneACCESS table to in-frame rearrangements with V and J called. A share of clones is missing; checked studies link under half to unresolved V genes, and the rest is unexplained. V, J and clone size were drawn from that table, and D and trimming were deduced from the DNA. The sample has 85,000 to 95,000 clones on record, around 96% of them singletons. The ten most abundant clones make up roughly 0.78% of the sample. As for this clone: Which antigen it targets is not known. No much larger clonotype is one base removed from it; base qualities were not supplied.

The donors were included in the validation cohort of 120 subjects, a group kept apart from the roughly 670-subject first cohort. V is pruned by 7 bases and J by 7 bases, leaving 8 bases of the junction without a gene match. The CDR3 starts with the cysteine, ends with the phenylalanine, and has 14 residues. The CDR3 DNA has 42 bases and is translated from base 1. The specimen sequenced was PBMCs. The chain joins TRBV23-1 to TRBJ1-5, with 9 bases aligning to TRBD1. TRBV23-1 is an ORF, with its function uncertain. This clonotype was obtained from a man between 18 and 35 years old in good health and CMV-seronegative. The sequence in DNA is TGCGCCAGCAACCAACAGGGGGCTCACCAGCCCCAGCATTTT. Translated, this gives CASNQQGAHQPQHF.